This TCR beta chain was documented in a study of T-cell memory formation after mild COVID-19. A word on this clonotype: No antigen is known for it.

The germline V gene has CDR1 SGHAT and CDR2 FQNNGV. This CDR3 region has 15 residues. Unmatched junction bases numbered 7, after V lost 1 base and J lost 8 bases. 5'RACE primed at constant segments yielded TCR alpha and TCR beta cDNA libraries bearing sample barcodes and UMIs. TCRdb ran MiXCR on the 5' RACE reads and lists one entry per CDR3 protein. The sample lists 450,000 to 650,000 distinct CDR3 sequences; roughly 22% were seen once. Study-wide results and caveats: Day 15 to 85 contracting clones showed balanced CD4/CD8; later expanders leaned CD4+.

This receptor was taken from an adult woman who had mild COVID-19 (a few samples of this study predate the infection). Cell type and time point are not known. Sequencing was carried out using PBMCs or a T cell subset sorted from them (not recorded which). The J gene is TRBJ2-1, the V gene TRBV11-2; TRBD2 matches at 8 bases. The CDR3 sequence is CASSLGSGSTDEQFF. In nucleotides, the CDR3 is TGTGCCAGCAGCTTAGGAAGCGGGAGTACCGATGAGCAGTTCTTC. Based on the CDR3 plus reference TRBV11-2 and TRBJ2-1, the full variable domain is EAGVAQSPRYKIIEKRQSVAFWCNPISGHATLYWYQQILGQGPKLLIQFQNNGVVDDSQLPKDRFSAERLKGVDSTLKIQPAKLEDSAVYLCASSLGSGSTDEQFFGPGTRLTVL.